This note documents a single TCR beta chain sequence. Its antigen is as yet unknown. The sample belongs to a study of beta chain features in type 1 diabetes. Study details: Patients and healthy donors were similar in age, gender and cell yields. General study points: The study found fewer insertions and more deletions at VDJ junctions in type 1 diabetes patients.

Cell sorting via CD45RO/CCR7/CD25/CD127/CD95/CD27 was performed to obtain CD4+ naive, central memory, regulatory and stem cell-like memory cells. The entirety of the isolated RNA underwent reverse transcription, so expressed TCRB transcripts were sequenced. Profiled with immunoSEQ multiplex PCR; TCRdb holds only in-frame clones, not every one. The data contain a few hundred thousand clones, approximately 10% of them singletons. The germline V and J ends were trimmed by 4 bases and 1 base, with 15 bases remaining between them. The CDR3 extends over 17 amino acids. Germline lookup yields CDR1 SGHRS and CDR2 YFSETQ.

J is TRBJ2-6 and V is TRBV5-1, with a weak D call TRBD2 (8 bases). The TCR sequence derives from a man aged 18 to 30 in good health. Sequenced input: central memory CD4+ T cells from blood. The CDR3 spells CASSPGGTASGANVLTF. CDR3 DNA sequence: TGCGCCAGCAGCCCGGGAGGGACAGCATCTGGGGCCAACGTCCTGACTTTC.